This is a list of T cell receptor beta chains from one sample in a study of cytomegalovirus exposure and HLA in healthy donors. Here immunoSEQ multiplex PCR was the method, and the copy in TCRdb shows in-frame clones only, minus some. Of fewer than 250,000 clones in the sample, 70% to 75% were seen once. The sample taken for sequencing was PBMCs. These receptors came from a woman aged 25 to 39 in good health and CMV-seropositive. The CDR3 runs from the conserved cysteine through the conserved F or W. The D gene is left open where the match is weak. The listing skips clone size in some rows; elsewhere it reads once, few, many or a size class.

v_gene	d_gene	abundance	j_gene	CDR3nt	CDR3aa
TRBV19	TRBD1	-	TRBJ2-2	TGTGCCAGTAGTATAGCAGGGGGCACCGGGGAGCTGTTTTTT	CASSIAGGTGELFF
TRBV19	TRBD1	-	TRBJ1-2	TGTGCCAGTAGTATAGCTCTACAGGGGAACTATGGCTACACCTTC	CASSIALQGNYGYTF
TRBV19	-	-	TRBJ2-5	TGTGCCAGTAGTTATAGGAGTGGAGAGACCCAGTACTTC	CASSYRSGETQYF
TRBV28	TRBD2	-	TRBJ2-3	TGTGCCAGCCCTCGCGGGAGGGATAGCACAGATACGCAGTATTTT	CASPRGRDSTDTQYF
TRBV4-1	-	-	TRBJ2-1	TGCGCCAGCAGCCAAGACCCGAGCTCCTACAATGAGCAGTTCTTC	CASSQDPSSYNEQFF
TRBV21-1	-	-	TRBJ2-1	TGTGCCAGCAGCAAACGGCAAGGCGGGAGTAGCGGGAGGGCTGTGTTGGGCAATGAGCAGTTCTTC	CASSKRQGGSSGRAVLGNEQFF
TRBV25-1	-	few	TRBJ2-7	TGTGCCAGCAGTGAATATCCCAGCGACGAGCAGTACTTC	CASSEYPSDEQYF
TRBV11-3	-	-	TRBJ2-1	TGTGCCAGCAGCTTTGGAGATCGTGAGCAGTTCTTC	CASSFGDREQFF
TRBV18	TRBD2	-	TRBJ2-7	TGTGCCAGCTCACAGGAGACAGCGGGAGGGCGGGTCGAGCAGTACTTC	CASSQETAGGRVEQYF
TRBV19	TRBD1	-	TRBJ2-1	TGTGCCAGTAGCCCACAGGGGACCTACAATGAGCAGTTCTTC	CASSPQGTYNEQFF